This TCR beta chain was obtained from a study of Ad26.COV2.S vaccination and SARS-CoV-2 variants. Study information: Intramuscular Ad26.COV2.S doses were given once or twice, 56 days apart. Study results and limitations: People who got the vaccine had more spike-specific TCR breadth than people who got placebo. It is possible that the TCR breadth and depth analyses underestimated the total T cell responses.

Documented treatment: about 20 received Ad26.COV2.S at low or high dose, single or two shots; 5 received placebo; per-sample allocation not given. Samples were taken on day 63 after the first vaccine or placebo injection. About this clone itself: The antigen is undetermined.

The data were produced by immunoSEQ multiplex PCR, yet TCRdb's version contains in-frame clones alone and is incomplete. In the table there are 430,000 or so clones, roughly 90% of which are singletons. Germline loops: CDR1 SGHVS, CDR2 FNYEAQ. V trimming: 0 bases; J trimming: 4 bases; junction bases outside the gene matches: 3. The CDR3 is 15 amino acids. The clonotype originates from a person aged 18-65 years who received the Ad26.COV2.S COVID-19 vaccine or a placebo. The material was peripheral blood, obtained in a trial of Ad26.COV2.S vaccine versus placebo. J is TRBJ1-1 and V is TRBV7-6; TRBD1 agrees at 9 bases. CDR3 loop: CASSLATGGGTEAFF. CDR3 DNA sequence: TGTGCCAGCAGCTTAGCGACAGGGGGAGGCACTGAAGCTTTCTTT.